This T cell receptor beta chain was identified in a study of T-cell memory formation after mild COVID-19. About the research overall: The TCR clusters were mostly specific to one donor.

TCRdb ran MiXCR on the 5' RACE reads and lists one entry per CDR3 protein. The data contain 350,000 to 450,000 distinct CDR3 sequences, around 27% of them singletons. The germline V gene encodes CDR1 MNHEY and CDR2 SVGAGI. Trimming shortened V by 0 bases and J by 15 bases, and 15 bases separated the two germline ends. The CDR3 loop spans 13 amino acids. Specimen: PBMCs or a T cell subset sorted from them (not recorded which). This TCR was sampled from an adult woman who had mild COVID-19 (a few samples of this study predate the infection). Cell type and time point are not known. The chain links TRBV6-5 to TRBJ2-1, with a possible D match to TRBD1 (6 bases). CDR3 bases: TGTGCCAGCAGTTACTCGAATTCAGGGGATCTGTTCTTC. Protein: CASSYSNSGDLFF.